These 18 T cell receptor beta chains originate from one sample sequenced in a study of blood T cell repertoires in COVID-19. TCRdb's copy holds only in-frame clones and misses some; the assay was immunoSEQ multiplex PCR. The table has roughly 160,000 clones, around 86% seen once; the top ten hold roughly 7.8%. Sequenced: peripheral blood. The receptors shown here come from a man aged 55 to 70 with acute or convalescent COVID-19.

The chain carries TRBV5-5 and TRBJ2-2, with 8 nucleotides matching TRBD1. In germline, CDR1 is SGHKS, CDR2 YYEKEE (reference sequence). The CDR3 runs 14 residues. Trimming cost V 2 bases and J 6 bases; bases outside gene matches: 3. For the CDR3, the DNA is TGTGCCAGCAGCTTACCGACAGGGGCCGGGGAGCTGTTTTTT. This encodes CASSLPTGAGELFF. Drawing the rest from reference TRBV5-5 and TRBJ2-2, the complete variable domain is DAGVTQSPTHLIKTRGQQVTLRCSPISGHKSVSWYQQVLGQGPQFIFQYYEKEERGRGNFPDRFSARQFPNYSSELNVNALLLGDSALYLCASSLPTGAGELFFGEGSRLTVL.

DNA of the CDR3: TGTGCCAGTTCCCTTTCCGGGACAGGCGAGCCTAGCTCCTACGAGCAGTACTTC. This gives the protein CASSLSGTGEPSSYEQYF. This chain links TRBV19 with TRBJ2-7; TRBD1 agrees at 8 bases. The CDR3 extends over 18 amino acids. Looked up from germline, CDR1 is LNHDA and CDR2 is SQIVND (reference sequence). V shed 8 bases, J shed 0 bases, and the junction held 18 bases outside the gene matches.

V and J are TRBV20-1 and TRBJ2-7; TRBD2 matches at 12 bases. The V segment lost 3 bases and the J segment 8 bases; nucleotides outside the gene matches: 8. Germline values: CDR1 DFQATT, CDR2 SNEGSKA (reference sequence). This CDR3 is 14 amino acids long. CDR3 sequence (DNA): TGCAGTGCTAGTTTACTAGCGGGAGGTGCCAAGCAGTACTTC. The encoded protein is CSASLLAGGAKQYF.

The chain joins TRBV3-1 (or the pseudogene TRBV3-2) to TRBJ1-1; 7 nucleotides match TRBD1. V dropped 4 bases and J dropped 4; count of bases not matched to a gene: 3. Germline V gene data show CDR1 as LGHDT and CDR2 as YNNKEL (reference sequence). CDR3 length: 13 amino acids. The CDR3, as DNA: TGTGCCAGCAGCCGCGACAGGGCCACTGAAGCTTTCTTT. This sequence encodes CASSRDRATEAFF.

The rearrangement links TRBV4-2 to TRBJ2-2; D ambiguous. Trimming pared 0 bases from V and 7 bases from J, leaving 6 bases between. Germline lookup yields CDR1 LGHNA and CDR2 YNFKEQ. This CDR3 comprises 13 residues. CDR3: CASSQDYSGELFF. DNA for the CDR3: TGTGCCAGCAGCCAAGATTACAGCGGGGAGCTGTTTTTT.

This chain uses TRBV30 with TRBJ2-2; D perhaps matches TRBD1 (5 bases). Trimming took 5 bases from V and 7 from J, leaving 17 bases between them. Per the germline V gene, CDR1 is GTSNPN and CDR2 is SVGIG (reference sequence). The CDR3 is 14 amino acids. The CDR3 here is CAWDKGHEGGELFF. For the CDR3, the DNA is TGTGCCTGGGATAAAGGACACGAAGGCGGGGAGCTGTTTTTT.

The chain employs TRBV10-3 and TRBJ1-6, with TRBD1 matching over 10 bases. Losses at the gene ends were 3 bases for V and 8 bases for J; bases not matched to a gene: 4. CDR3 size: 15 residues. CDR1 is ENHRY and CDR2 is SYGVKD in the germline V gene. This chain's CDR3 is CAISEFGQGDSPLHF. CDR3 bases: TGTGCCATCAGTGAATTTGGACAGGGGGATTCACCCCTCCACTTT.

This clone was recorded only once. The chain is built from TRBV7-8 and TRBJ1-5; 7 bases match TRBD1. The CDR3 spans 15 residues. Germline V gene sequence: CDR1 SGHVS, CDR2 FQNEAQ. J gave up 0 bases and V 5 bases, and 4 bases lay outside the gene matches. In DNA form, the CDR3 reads TGTGCCAGCAGCACCAGGGGGATTAGCAATCAGCCCCAGCATTTT. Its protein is CASSTRGISNQPQHF.

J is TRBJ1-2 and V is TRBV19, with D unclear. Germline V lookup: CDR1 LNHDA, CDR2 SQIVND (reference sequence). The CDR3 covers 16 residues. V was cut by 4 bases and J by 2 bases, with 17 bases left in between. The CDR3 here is CASSRPYRGLNYGYTF. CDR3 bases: TGTGCCAGTAGTAGGCCTTATAGAGGCCTGAACTATGGCTACACCTTC.

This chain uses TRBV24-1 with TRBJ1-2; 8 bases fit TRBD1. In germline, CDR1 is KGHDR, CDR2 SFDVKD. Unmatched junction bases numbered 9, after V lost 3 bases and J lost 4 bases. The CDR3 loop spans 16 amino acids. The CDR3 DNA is TGTGCCACCAGTGATCCGAGGACAGGGTTTGGCTATGGCTACACCTTC. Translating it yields CATSDPRTGFGYGYTF.

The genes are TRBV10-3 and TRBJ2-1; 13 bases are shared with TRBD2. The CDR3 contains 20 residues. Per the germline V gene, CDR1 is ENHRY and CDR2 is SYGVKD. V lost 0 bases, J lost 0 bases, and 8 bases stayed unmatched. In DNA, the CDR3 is TGTGCCATCAGTGAGTCGGAACTAGCGGGAGGGCTCCGCTCCTACAATGAGCAGTTCTTC. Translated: CAISESELAGGLRSYNEQFF.

The CDR3 sequence: CASSRYRTGEAFF. The CDR3 DNA reads as TGCGCCAGCAGCCGATACCGGACAGGTGAAGCTTTCTTT. The chain joins TRBV10-1 to TRBJ1-1, with 7 bases lining up with TRBD1. With V trimmed by 6 bases and J by 7 bases, 8 bases remained unmatched. The CDR3 spans 13 residues. Germline CDR1 and CDR2: WNHNN and SYGVQD (reference sequence).

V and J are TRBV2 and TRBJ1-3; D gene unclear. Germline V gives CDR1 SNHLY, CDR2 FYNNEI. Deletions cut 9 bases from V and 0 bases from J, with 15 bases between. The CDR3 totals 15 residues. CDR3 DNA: TGTGCCAGGGGTAAGGGAGCCGACTCTGGAAACACCATATATTTT. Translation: CARGKGADSGNTIYF.

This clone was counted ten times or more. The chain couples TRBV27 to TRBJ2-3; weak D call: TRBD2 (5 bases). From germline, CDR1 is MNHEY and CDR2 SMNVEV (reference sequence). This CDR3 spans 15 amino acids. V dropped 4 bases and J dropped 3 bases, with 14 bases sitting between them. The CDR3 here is CASSSSAPGTDTQYF. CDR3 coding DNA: TGTGCCAGCAGTTCCTCGGCCCCGGGGACAGATACGCAGTATTTT.

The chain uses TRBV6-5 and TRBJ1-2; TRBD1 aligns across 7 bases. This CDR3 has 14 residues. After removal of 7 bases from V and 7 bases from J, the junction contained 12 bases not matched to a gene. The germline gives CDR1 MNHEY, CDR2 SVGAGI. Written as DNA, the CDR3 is TGTGCCAGCACCGCCCCGGGCAGGGGGGTTGGCTACACCTTC. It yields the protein CASTAPGRGVGYTF.

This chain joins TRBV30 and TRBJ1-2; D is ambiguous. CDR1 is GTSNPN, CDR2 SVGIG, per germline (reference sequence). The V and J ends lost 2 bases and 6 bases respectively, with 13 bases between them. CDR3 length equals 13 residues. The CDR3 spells CAWSPLSTNGYTF. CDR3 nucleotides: TGTGCCTGGAGTCCACTGTCCACTAATGGCTACACCTTC.

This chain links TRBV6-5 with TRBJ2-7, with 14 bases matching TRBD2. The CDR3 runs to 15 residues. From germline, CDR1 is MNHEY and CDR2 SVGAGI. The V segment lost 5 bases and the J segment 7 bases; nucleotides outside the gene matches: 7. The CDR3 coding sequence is TGTGCCAGCAGTAGGGGACTAGCGGGAGTAGGGGAGCAGTACTTC. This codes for CASSRGLAGVGEQYF.

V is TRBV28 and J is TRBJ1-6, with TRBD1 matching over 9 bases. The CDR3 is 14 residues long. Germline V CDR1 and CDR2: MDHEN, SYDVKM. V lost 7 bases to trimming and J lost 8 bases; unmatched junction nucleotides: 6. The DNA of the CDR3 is TGTGCCAGCAACCAGGGACAGGGCTATTCACCCCTCCACTTT. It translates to CASNQGQGYSPLHF.